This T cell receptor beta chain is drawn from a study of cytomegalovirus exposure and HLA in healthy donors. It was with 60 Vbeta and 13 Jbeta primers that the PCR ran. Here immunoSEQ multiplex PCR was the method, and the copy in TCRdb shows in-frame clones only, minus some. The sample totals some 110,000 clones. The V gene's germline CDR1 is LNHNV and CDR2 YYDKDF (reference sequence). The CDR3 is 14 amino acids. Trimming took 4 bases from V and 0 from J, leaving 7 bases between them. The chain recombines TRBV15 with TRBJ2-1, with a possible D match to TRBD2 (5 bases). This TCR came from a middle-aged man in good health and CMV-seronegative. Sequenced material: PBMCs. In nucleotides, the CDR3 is TGTGCCACCAGCACCGGAGGCTCCTACAATGAGCAGTTCTTC. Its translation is CATSTGGSYNEQFF.